These 19 T cell receptor beta chains share one sample of origin, sequenced in a study of cytomegalovirus exposure and HLA in healthy donors. 60 Vbeta and 13 Jbeta primers were used in PCR. Clones were sequenced by immunoSEQ multiplex PCR, and TCRdb holds only the in-frame ones, with some missing. This table holds 55,000 to 80,000 clones, about 75% found once. Sequenced sample: PBMCs. The receptors shown here come from a man between 70 and 80 years old in good health and CMV-seronegative.

This clone came up a few times. The chain has TRBV5-1 and TRBJ2-5, with 9 bases aligning to TRBD1. The length of the CDR3 is 16 residues. V lost 4 bases to trimming and J lost 1 base; unmatched junction nucleotides: 8. Germline CDR1 and CDR2: SGHRS and YFSETQ. CDR3 loop: CASSPTGQGAQETQYF. In DNA, the CDR3 is TGCGCCAGCAGCCCCACGGGACAGGGAGCCCAAGAGACCCAGTACTTC.

For this clone: Because the CDR3 is missing its conserved closing phenylalanine or tryptophan, this is likely a read error. It is unclear where the CDR3 begins or ends on the DNA, so no DNA is shown, and the CDR3 is as TCRdb lists it. The rearrangement uses TRBV20-1 and TRBJ1-2. The germline V gene has CDR1 DFQATT and CDR2 SNEGSKA (reference sequence). The CDR3 is 8 residues long, counting both termini. The CDR3 here is CSASPPLV.

The rearrangement uses TRBV11-2 and TRBJ2-2; maybe TRBD2 (5 bases). CDR1 and CDR2 from the germline V gene are SGHAT and FQNNGV. V lost 3 bases to trimming and J lost 2 bases, with 16 bases between them. This CDR3 contains 17 residues. CDR3 protein: CASSFRVSAVNTGELFF. The CDR3 DNA follows: TGTGCCAGCAGCTTTAGGGTTTCAGCGGTAAACACCGGGGAGCTGTTTTTT.

The J gene is TRBJ2-3, the V gene TRBV4-2; 9 bases map to TRBD2. The CDR3 covers 17 residues. Looked up from germline, CDR1 is LGHNA and CDR2 is YNFKEQ. The V and J ends lost 3 bases and 1 base, in that order; junction bases with no gene match: 8. Written as DNA, the CDR3 is TGTGCCAGCAGCCATAGCGGGAGCCCAGACGGCACAGATACGCAGTATTTT. Protein: CASSHSGSPDGTDTQYF.

DNA for the CDR3: TGTGCCAGCAGCGAGGCCGGGACTAGCTTAGATGAGCAGTTCTTC. Its translation: CASSEAGTSLDEQFF. This chain connects TRBV9 to TRBJ2-1; 9 positions agree with TRBD2. The CDR3 consists of 15 residues. Looked up from germline, CDR1 is SGDLS and CDR2 is YYNGEE. V dropped 3 bases and J dropped 8; count of bases not matched to a gene: 9.

A word on this clone: One end of the junction varies from germline; a read error may be responsible. This chain links TRBV19 with TRBJ1-2; D is uncertain. The CDR3 has 13 amino acids. Germline values: CDR1 LNHDA, CDR2 SQIVND (reference sequence). This CDR3 is CASSTHPVSAAAF. CDR3 DNA: TGTGCCAGTAGTACCCATCCCGTTTCGGCGGCCGCCTTC.

This clone was observed a few times. This chain uses TRBV6-5 with TRBJ2-7; 12 nucleotides agree with TRBD1. This CDR3 has 15 amino acids. Germline V gene data show CDR1 as MNHEY and CDR2 as SVGAGI. V shed 5 bases, J shed 4 bases, and the junction held 6 bases outside the gene matches. The CDR3 spells CASSRPGQGAYEQYF. CDR3 bases: TGTGCCAGCAGTCGCCCGGGACAGGGGGCGTACGAGCAGTACTTC.

The gene calls are TRBV2 and TRBJ1-6; D unclear. Per germline, CDR1 SNHLY and CDR2 FYNNEI. The germline V and J ends were trimmed by 5 bases and 0 bases, with 26 bases remaining between them. The CDR3 is 21 residues long. This chain's CDR3 is CASSLDPSHGLTSSYNSPLHF. In DNA form, the CDR3 reads TGTGCCAGCAGTCTAGACCCCTCTCACGGCCTTACTAGCTCCTATAATTCACCCCTCCACTTT.

The genes are TRBV19 and TRBJ2-7, with 8 bases identical to TRBD1. The CDR3 covers 14 residues. The V gene end was trimmed by 3 bases and the J gene end by 4 bases; junction bases not matched to a gene: 5. Germline V lookup: CDR1 LNHDA, CDR2 SQIVND (reference sequence). CDR3 bases: TGTGCCAGTAGTATTCAGGGGGCCGGGTACGAGCAGTACTTC. Translated, it gives CASSIQGAGYEQYF.

J is TRBJ2-7 and V is TRBV28, with 7 bases lining up with TRBD1. Trimming cost V 8 bases and J 4 bases; bases outside gene matches: 2. The CDR3 runs to 11 residues. CDR1 and CDR2 from the germline V gene are MDHEN and SYDVKM. For the CDR3, the DNA is TGTGCCAGCTCGGGACAGTACGAGCAGTACTTC. This codes for CASSGQYEQYF. The variable domain in full, with the rest retrieved from reference TRBV28 and TRBJ2-7, is DVKVTQSSRYLVKRTGEKVFLECVQDMDHENMFWYRQDPGLGLRLIYFSYDVKMKEKGDIPEGYSVSREKKERFSLILESASTNQTSMYLCASSGQYEQYFGPGTRLTVT.

In DNA form, the CDR3 reads TGTGCCAGCAGTTTCCAACAGGATGCGAACACTGAAGCTTTCTTT. Translating it yields CASSFQQDANTEAFF. This chain links TRBV6-5 with TRBJ1-1; weak D call: TRBD1 (5 bases). The CDR3 is 15 amino acids. Deletions cut 4 bases from V and 1 base from J, with 13 bases between. CDR1 is MNHEY and CDR2 is SVGAGI in the germline V gene.

Regarding this clone: Other DNA sequences from this sample encode an identical CDR3 as well. The V and J genes are TRBV5-1 and TRBJ2-5; D unresolved. The CDR3 spans 13 residues. Germline V gene sequence: CDR1 SGHRS, CDR2 YFSETQ. Trimming took off 0 bases at V and 2 bases at J, with 5 bases between the two ends. Here the CDR3 reads CASSLGVQETQYF. CDR3 sequence (DNA): TGCGCCAGCAGCTTGGGAGTACAAGAGACCCAGTACTTC.

The rearrangement uses TRBV19 and TRBJ1-2; no clear D. This CDR3 spans 13 amino acids. The germline V and J ends were trimmed by 5 bases and 0 bases, with 7 bases remaining between them. Germline V gives CDR1 LNHDA, CDR2 SQIVND (reference sequence). CDR3 amino acids: CASSDHSNYGYTF. The DNA for the CDR3 is TGTGCCAGTAGTGATCACTCTAACTATGGCTACACCTTC. Supplemented by reference TRBV19 and TRBJ1-2, the full variable domain reads DGGITQSPKYLFRKEGQNVTLSCEQNLNHDAMYWYRQDPGQGLRLIYYSQIVNDFQKGDIAEGYSVSREKKESFPLTVTSAQKNPTAFYLCASSDHSNYGYTFGSGTRLTVV.

This clone was counted a few times. The rearrangement joins TRBV6-5 to TRBJ1-2, with D possibly matching TRBD1 (6 bases). CDR1 is MNHEY, CDR2 SVGAGI, per germline. The CDR3 runs 13 residues. V was cut by 6 bases and J by 4 bases, with 12 bases left in between. DNA for the CDR3: TGTGCCAGCAGCTCCGGACAGTTCTATGGCTACACCTTC. Residues: CASSSGQFYGYTF.

This chain joins TRBV5-4 and TRBJ2-3, with D maybe TRBD2 (7 bases). The V gene lost 3 bases and the J gene lost 1 base, with 15 bases spanning the gap. The CDR3 consists of 16 residues. Germline-derived CDR1 and CDR2 are SGHNT and YYREEE (reference sequence). CDR3 region: CASSWGGPRGTDTQYF. The CDR3 nucleotides are TGTGCCAGCAGCTGGGGGGGGCCTAGGGGCACAGATACGCAGTATTTT.

V and J are TRBV5-1 and TRBJ2-7; 10 bases agree with TRBD1. From germline, CDR1 is SGHRS and CDR2 YFSETQ. CDR3 length: 15 residues. V shed 7 bases, J shed 3 bases, and the junction held 10 bases outside the gene matches. The CDR3: CASSNRDRGDYEQYF. The DNA for the CDR3 is TGCGCCAGCTCGAACCGGGACAGGGGAGACTACGAGCAGTACTTC.

This clone has only a few counts. Here the CDR3 reads CASNDPGVSYEQYF. The CDR3 DNA follows: TGCGCCAGCAACGACCCGGGGGTATCCTACGAGCAGTACTTC. V usage is TRBV5-1 and J usage is TRBJ2-7; weak D call: TRBD2 (6 bases). CDR3 length equals 14 residues. Germline CDR1 is SGHRS and CDR2 is YFSETQ. V was shortened by 6 bases and J by 1 base, with 14 bases between the two germline ends.

The gene calls are TRBV29-1 and TRBJ2-3; the match to TRBD2 covers 14 bases. The CDR3 covers 15 residues. CDR1 is SQVTM and CDR2 is ANQGSEA in the germline V gene. V lost 7 bases to trimming and J lost 6 bases; unmatched junction nucleotides: 9. Here the CDR3 reads CSANPGLAGADTQYF. Written as DNA, the CDR3 is TGCAGCGCCAATCCGGGACTAGCGGGAGCCGATACGCAGTATTTT.

V is TRBV19 and J is TRBJ1-2; 9 nucleotides align to TRBD1. The CDR3 is 14 amino acids. After removal of 6 bases from V and 4 bases from J, the junction contained 6 bases not matched to a gene. The germline gives CDR1 LNHDA, CDR2 SQIVND (reference sequence). In DNA, the CDR3 is TGTGCCAGTAGGACCGGGACAGGGACCTATGGCTACACCTTC. Its translation is CASRTGTGTYGYTF.